The 3 T cell receptor beta chains below all came from one sample that was sequenced in a study of breast tumors, draining lymph nodes, adjacent tissues. TCRdb recomputed calls from the multiplex PCR reads with MiXCR, one row per CDR3 protein. Of about 14,000 distinct CDR3 sequences detected, around 57% appear once; the ten largest clones hold roughly 30%. Sequenced sample: tumor-adjacent breast tissue. The source is a female donor with breast cancer. Some clones in this sample may be carry-over from other donors' samples.

The CDR3 reads CASSSHPNAYEQYF. CDR3 nucleotides: TGTGCCAGCAGTTCTCACCCGAACGCATACGAGCAGTACTTC. The chain is built from TRBV25-1 and TRBJ2-7; D unclear. Germline V gene sequence: CDR1 MGHDK, CDR2 SYGVNS. Trimming left V 5 bases short and J 4 bases short, with 15 bases between. This CDR3 has 14 amino acids.

Many counts were recorded for this clonotype. V usage is TRBV29-1 and J usage is TRBJ2-5; no reliable D call. Trimming shortened V by 0 bases and J by 5 bases, and 7 bases separated the two germline ends. CDR1 is SQVTM, CDR2 ANQGSEA, per germline. CDR3 length: 12 residues. CDR3 coding DNA: TGCAGCGTTGAAGATCTGATTGAGACCCAGTACTTC. It encodes CSVEDLIETQYF.

The CDR3 DNA reads TGTGCTAGCGCCGGGACAGGGTACTACGAGCAGTACTTC. Translated: CASAGTGYYEQYF. The gene calls are TRBV6-1 and TRBJ2-7; the match to TRBD1 covers 9 bases. Per germline, CDR1 MNHNS and CDR2 SASEGT. This CDR3 is 13 amino acids long.